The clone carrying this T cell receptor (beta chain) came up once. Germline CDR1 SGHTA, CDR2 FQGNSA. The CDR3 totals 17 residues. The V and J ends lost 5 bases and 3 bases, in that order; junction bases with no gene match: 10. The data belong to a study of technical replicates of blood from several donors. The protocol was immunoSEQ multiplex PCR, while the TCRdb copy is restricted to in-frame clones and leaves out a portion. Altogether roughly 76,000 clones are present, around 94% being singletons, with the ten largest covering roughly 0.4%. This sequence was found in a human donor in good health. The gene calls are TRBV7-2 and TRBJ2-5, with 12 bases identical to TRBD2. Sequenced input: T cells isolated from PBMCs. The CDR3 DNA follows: TGTGCCAGCAGCCTGCTTGAGCTAGCGGGAGGGAAAGAGACCCAGTACTTC. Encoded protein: CASSLLELAGGKETQYF.